This entry is about one T cell receptor beta chain. The data stem from a study of Ad26.COV2.S vaccination and SARS-CoV-2 variants. Looking at the study overall: Intramuscular Ad26.COV2.S at 5x10^10 or 1x10^11 viral particles.

Data came from immunoSEQ multiplex PCR; TCRdb stores just in-frame clones and leaves some out. The sample shows approximately 350,000 clones, around 87% of them seen only once. In germline, CDR1 is LGHDT, CDR2 YNNKEL (reference sequence). V was trimmed by 0 bases and J by 2 bases, leaving 8 bases between them. The CDR3 runs 14 residues. Sample treatment: 19 received Ad26.COV2.S at low or high dose, single or two shots; several received placebo; per-sample allocation not given. Material that was analyzed had been drawn on day 63 after the first vaccine or placebo injection. This TCR was sampled from a person between 18 and 60 years old who received the Ad26.COV2.S COVID-19 vaccine or a placebo. The sample consisted of peripheral blood, taken in a trial of Ad26.COV2.S vaccine versus placebo. The chain has TRBV3-1 (or the pseudogene TRBV3-2) and TRBJ2-7; D call uncertain. CDR3 loop: CASSQDLSTYEQYF. The CDR3 DNA reads TGTGCCAGCAGCCAAGATCTCTCAACCTACGAGCAGTACTTC.